A single sample gave rise to the 9 T cell receptor beta chains below, sequenced in a study of T cells in Graves' hyperthyroidism and ophthalmopathy. Researchers took RNA transcripts and amplified the TCR beta CDR3 regions from them. During a first-round RT-PCR of the TCR CDR3, the HTBI primer set was used. TCRdb reprocessed the multiplex PCR reads via MiXCR and lists one record per CDR3 protein. The table lists roughly 710,000 distinct CDR3 sequences, around 40% of them singletons. Sequencing used blood. The source of these receptors is a woman in her thirties or forties with Graves' hyperthyroidism.

This clonotype was observed at least ten times. The chain is built from TRBV24-1 and TRBJ1-5; the D is unclear. Germline V lookup: CDR1 KGHDR, CDR2 SFDVKD. The CDR3 runs 12 residues. The germline V and J ends were trimmed by 9 bases and 5 bases, with 10 bases remaining between them. CDR3 residues: CATQSRDQPQHF. The CDR3 nucleotides read TGTGCCACCCAGTCGAGAGATCAGCCCCAGCATTTT.

Worth noting for this clonotype: Germline and junction disagree at one end, which may indicate a read error. The chain joins TRBV5-6 to TRBJ1-3; the D is unclear. The CDR3 covers 12 residues. Germline CDR1 is SGHDT and CDR2 is YYEEEE. The CDR3 nucleotides read TGTGTCAGCAGCTTAAGCGGAAACACCATATATTTT. This translates into CVSSLSGNTIYF. The variable domain in full, completed from reference TRBV5-6 and TRBJ1-3, reads DAGVTQSPTHLIKTRGQQVTLRCSPKSGHDTVSWYQQALGQGPQFIFQYYEEEERQRGNFPDRFSGHQFPNYSSELNVNALLLGDSALYLCVSSLSGNTIYFGEGSWLTVV.

The chain recombines TRBV6-5 with TRBJ2-7, with 15 bases identical to TRBD2. Germline lookup yields CDR1 MNHEY and CDR2 SVGAGI. This CDR3 is built from 16 residues. V trimming: 5 bases; J trimming: 2 bases; junction bases outside the gene matches: 4. DNA for the CDR3: TGTGCCAGCAGTCGGACTAGCGGGGGGGACCCCTACGAGCAGTACTTC. Translated: CASSRTSGGDPYEQYF.

This clonotype appeared many times. The V call is TRBV4-3, the J call TRBJ1-6; D is uncertain. The germline gives CDR1 LGHNA, CDR2 YSLEER. The CDR3 has 15 residues. The V end lost 4 bases, the J end lost 7 bases, and 14 bases lay between the germline ends. The CDR3 DNA is TGCGCCAGCAGCCGCGGTCGAGGTCTGAATTCACCCCTCCACTTT. Translated: CASSRGRGLNSPLHF.

This clonotype was seen at least ten times. This clone may be a read error of a much larger clone one base away. J is TRBJ1-2 and V is TRBV10-3; TRBD1 matches at 9 bases. With 4 bases clipped from V and 2 bases from J, the junction kept 2 bases outside the gene matches. This CDR3 region has 14 residues. Per germline, CDR1 ENHRY and CDR2 SYGVKD. CDR3 sequence (DNA): TGTGCCATCAGTGCGGGACAGGGCAACTATGGCTACACCTTC. This sequence encodes CAISAGQGNYGYTF.

This clonotype turned up a few times. The chain joins TRBV4-1 to TRBJ1-5; D uncertain. CDR1 and CDR2 (germline): MGHRA, YSYEKL. V lost 6 bases, J lost 9 bases, and 18 bases lay in between. CDR3 length: 14 amino acids. CDR3: CASSPNPLEPPQHF. CDR3 DNA sequence: TGCGCCAGCAGTCCCAACCCCCTTGAGCCGCCCCAGCATTTT.

V usage is TRBV2 and J usage is TRBJ1-4; 10 nucleotides align to TRBD1. Germline loops: CDR1 SNHLY, CDR2 FYNNEI. Trimming removed 8 bases from V and 7 bases from J; junction bases left unmatched: 10. The CDR3 has 15 amino acids. This CDR3 is CASVFVRQGAEKLFF. The CDR3 DNA follows: TGTGCCAGCGTTTTTGTGAGACAGGGGGCTGAAAAACTGTTTTTT.

The chain recombines TRBV7-6 with TRBJ1-5, with D maybe TRBD1 (5 bases). The CDR3 sequence is 15 residues long. V lost 4 bases, J lost 11 bases, and 21 bases lay in between. Germline V lookup: CDR1 SGHVS, CDR2 FNYEAQ. CDR3 DNA: TGTGCCAGCAGCTCGCTCGGGGACGGACACGAGTCCCAGCATTTT. Its protein is CASSSLGDGHESQHF. Based on the CDR3 plus reference TRBV7-6 and TRBJ1-5, the full variable domain is GAGVSQSPRYKVTKRGQDVALRCDPISGHVSLYWYRQALGQGPEFLTYFNYEAQQDKSGLPNDRFSAERPEGSISTLTIQRTEQRDSAMYRCASSSLGDGHESQHFGDGTRLSIL.

The V call is TRBV7-3, the J call TRBJ2-6; D is uncertain. Germline V gene data show CDR1 as SGHTA and CDR2 as FQGTGA. The germline V and J ends were trimmed by 10 bases and 2 bases, with 9 bases remaining between them. This CDR3 is built from 13 residues. The CDR3 DNA follows: TGTGCCACTAAAGTTCCTGGGGCCAACGTCCTGACTTTC. This sequence encodes CATKVPGANVLTF.